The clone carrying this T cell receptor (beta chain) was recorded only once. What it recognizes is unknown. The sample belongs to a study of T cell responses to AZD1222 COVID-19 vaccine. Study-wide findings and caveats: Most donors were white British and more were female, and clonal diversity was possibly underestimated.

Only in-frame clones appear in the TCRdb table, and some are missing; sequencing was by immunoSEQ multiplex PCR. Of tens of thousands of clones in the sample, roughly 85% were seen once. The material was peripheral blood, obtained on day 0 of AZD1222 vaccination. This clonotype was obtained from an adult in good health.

In DNA, the CDR3 is TGTGCCAGCAGCTTATGGCTAGCGGGGGGAGATACGCAGTATTTT. It encodes CASSLWLAGGDTQYF. This sequence joins TRBV7-8 and TRBJ2-3; 11 nucleotides match TRBD2. The J segment lost 5 bases and the V segment lost 2 bases, leaving 3 bases of the junction unmatched. Germline V lookup: CDR1 SGHVS, CDR2 FQNEAQ. There are 15 residues in the CDR3. The full variable domain, its missing parts supplied by reference TRBV7-8 and TRBJ2-3, is GAGVSQSPRYKVAKRGQDVALRCDPISGHVSLFWYQQALGQGPEFLTYFQNEAQLDKSGLPSDRFFAERPEGSVSTLKIQRTQQEDSAVYLCASSLWLAGGDTQYFGPGTRLTVL.